A single sample is the source of the 22 T cell receptor beta chains below, sequenced in a study of shared clonotypes between healthy human individuals. The method was immunoSEQ multiplex PCR; TCRdb's version includes in-frame clones alone and lacks a portion of them. There are around 690,000 clones in the sample; less than 95% occur only once, and 30% to 40% lies in the top ten. Material: memory CD8+ T cells from PBMCs. Subset meaning: CD45RO+ cells pooled with CCR7-negative TemRA cells. The receptors were gathered from a man between 18 and 29 years old in good health. Some clones in this sample may be carry-over from other donors' samples.

The genes are TRBV28 and TRBJ2-4, with 12 bases aligning to TRBD2. Germline trimming cut 5 bases from V and 8 bases from J; bases unmatched to any gene: 13. Germline V gene data show CDR1 as MDHEN and CDR2 as SYDVKM. The CDR3 has 17 residues. CDR3 region: CASSTSLAGGPQDIQYF. In DNA form, the CDR3 reads TGTGCCAGCAGTACTTCACTAGCGGGAGGCCCCCAGGACATTCAGTACTTC.

V usage is TRBV10-3 and J usage is TRBJ2-3; D remains ambiguous. The germline CDR1 and CDR2 sequences are ENHRY and SYGVKD. The CDR3 is made up of 14 amino acids. Trimming took off 10 bases at V and 1 base at J, with 15 bases between the two ends. The CDR3 bases are TGTGCCACCGCGACGGACCGACGCACAGATACGCAGTATTTT. This gives the protein CATATDRRTDTQYF.

This chain uses TRBV6-1 with TRBJ1-1; D is ambiguous. V was pared by 2 bases and J by 6 bases, with 10 bases between. The CDR3 contains 13 residues. The germline gives CDR1 MNHNS, CDR2 SASEGT. CDR3 coding DNA: TGTGCCAGCAGTGAATGGGAGAGGGCTGAAGCTTTCTTT. It translates to CASSEWERAEAFF.

This clone was counted between two and nine times. The chain recombines TRBV4-3 with TRBJ1-5; D may be TRBD1 (6 bases). This CDR3 is built from 16 residues. Germline values: CDR1 LGHNA, CDR2 YSLEER. The V and J ends lost 0 bases and 7 bases respectively, with 16 bases between them. The CDR3 loop reads CASSQDRWGQGQPQHF. In nucleotides, the CDR3 is TGCGCCAGCAGCCAAGATCGGTGGGGGCAGGGCCAGCCCCAGCATTTT.

The CDR3 bases are TGCAGCGTTGAAGATCGTCAAGTAGATCCTAGGGGGGTGTCCTACGAGCAGTACTTC. This gives the protein CSVEDRQVDPRGVSYEQYF. This chain connects TRBV29-1 to TRBJ2-7; tentatively, D is TRBD1 or TRBD2 (6 bases each). The CDR3 loop spans 19 amino acids. The V end was cut by 0 bases, the J end by 1 base, with 25 bases between. CDR1 is SQVTM and CDR2 is ANQGSEA in the germline V gene.

The gene calls are TRBV11-2 and TRBJ2-7; TRBD1 aligns across 8 bases. Trimming at V came to 0 bases and at J to 4 bases, leaving 8 bases not matched to a gene. In germline, CDR1 is SGHAT, CDR2 FQNNGV. The CDR3 covers 16 residues. DNA of the CDR3: TGTGCCAGCAGCTTAGATGGGGAGACAGGGGTTTACGAGCAGTACTTC. Encoded protein: CASSLDGETGVYEQYF.

This chain connects TRBV5-6 to TRBJ2-7; 7 bases match TRBD1. The junction had 5 bases not matched to a gene; V was cut back by 5 bases and J by 0 bases. Per germline, CDR1 SGHDT and CDR2 YYEEEE. The length of the CDR3 is 14 residues. The CDR3 protein is CASSPTGSSYEQYF. The CDR3 DNA reads as TGTGCCAGCAGTCCGACAGGGAGCTCCTACGAGCAGTACTTC.

The chain uses TRBV30 and TRBJ1-1; D is undetermined. The CDR3 length is 13 residues. The V end lost 0 bases, the J end lost 1 base, and 6 bases lay between the germline ends. Germline values: CDR1 GTSNPN, CDR2 SVGIG (reference sequence). CDR3 sequence reads: CAWSVSRNTEAFF. For the CDR3, the DNA is TGTGCCTGGAGTGTATCGCGGAACACTGAAGCTTTCTTT.

The chain combines TRBV28 with TRBJ1-1, with D maybe TRBD1 (5 bases). CDR1 is MDHEN, CDR2 SYDVKM, per germline. The V end lost 5 bases, the J end lost 1 base, and 11 bases lay between the germline ends. This CDR3 has 14 amino acids. Written as DNA, the CDR3 is TGTGCCAGCAGTCCCGGGACCTGGAACACTGAAGCTTTCTTT. This gives the protein CASSPGTWNTEAFF. The full variable domain, in which reference TRBV28 and TRBJ1-1 provide the parts outside the CDR3, is DVKVTQSSRYLVKRTGEKVFLECVQDMDHENMFWYRQDPGLGLRLIYFSYDVKMKEKGDIPEGYSVSREKKERFSLILESASTNQTSMYLCASSPGTWNTEAFFGQGTRLTVV.

This chain links TRBV7-9 with TRBJ2-1; tentatively, D is TRBD1 (6 bases). The CDR3 is 13 residues long. The V end lost 8 bases, the J end lost 3 bases, and 11 bases lay between the germline ends. Germline CDR1 SEHNR, CDR2 FQNEAQ (reference sequence). The CDR3 sequence is CASRAGDYNEQFF. Written as DNA, the CDR3 is TGTGCCAGCCGGGCAGGGGACTACAATGAGCAGTTCTTC. Looking up the rest from reference TRBV7-9 and TRBJ2-1 gives the full variable domain: DTGVSQNPRHKITKRGQNVTFRCDPISEHNRLYWYRQTLGQGPEFLTYFQNEAQLEKSRLLSDRFSAERPKGSFSTLEIQRTEQGDSAMYLCASRAGDYNEQFFGPGTRLTVL.

The CDR3 coding sequence is TGTGCCAGCAGTGAGACAGGCTACTCTGGGGCCAACGTCCTGACTTTC. Encoded protein: CASSETGYSGANVLTF. The chain is built from TRBV6-1 and TRBJ2-6, with D perhaps matching TRBD1 (6 bases). V dropped 3 bases and J dropped 0 bases, with 9 bases sitting between them. This CDR3 contains 16 residues. The V gene's germline CDR1 is MNHNS and CDR2 SASEGT.

This clone was seen just once. The chain couples TRBV30 to TRBJ2-5; D is uncertain. TRBJ2-7 matches the DNA end more closely, so the J call is doubtful. The germline V gene has CDR1 GTSNPN and CDR2 SVGIG (reference sequence). There are 11 residues in the CDR3. The DNA of the CDR3 is TGTGCCTGGAGCACCTTTTACGAGCAGTACTTC. It translates to CAWSTFYEQYF.

Only one count was recorded for this clone. The chain links TRBV6-5 to TRBJ2-7; 8 bases line up with TRBD1. J was trimmed by 5 bases and V by 2 bases; bases with no gene match: 5. This CDR3 has 14 amino acids. Germline lookup yields CDR1 MNHEY and CDR2 SVGAGI. The CDR3 is CASSYLVDRDEQYF. CDR3 nucleotide sequence: TGTGCCAGCAGTTACCTGGTGGACAGGGACGAGCAGTACTTC.

This rearrangement joins TRBV6-5 to TRBJ1-5; D not resolved. From germline, CDR1 is MNHEY and CDR2 SVGAGI. This CDR3 spans 15 amino acids. V was clipped by 0 bases and J by 3 bases, with 9 bases between them. The CDR3 DNA reads as TGTGCCAGCAGTTACTCTAGACGGGACAATCAGCCCCAGCATTTT. It specifies CASSYSRRDNQPQHF.

V usage is TRBV29-1 and J usage is TRBJ2-1; 7 bases fit TRBD1. V gave up 7 bases and J gave up 7 bases; unmatched junction bases: 4. The CDR3 has 11 amino acids. Looked up from germline, CDR1 is SQVTM and CDR2 is ANQGSEA. In nucleotides, the CDR3 is TGCAGCGCCCCAGGGGGTAATGAGCAGTTCTTC. Its translation: CSAPGGNEQFF.

The chain is built from TRBV30 and TRBJ1-3, with 7 bases that match TRBD1. The CDR3 has 14 amino acids. Trimming took 3 bases from V and 3 from J; bases not matched to a gene: 5. Per germline, CDR1 GTSNPN and CDR2 SVGIG (reference sequence). The DNA of the CDR3 is TGTGCCTGGAGGGAAGGGGGCGTTGGAAACACCATATATTTT. This codes for CAWREGGVGNTIYF.

The CDR3 protein is CASSPTTSGFTYEQYF. In nucleotides, the CDR3 is TGTGCCAGCAGTCCAACAACTAGCGGATTTACCTACGAGCAGTACTTC. The rearrangement joins TRBV27 to TRBJ2-7, with 8 bases aligning to TRBD2. With V trimmed by 5 bases and J by 2 bases, 11 bases remained unmatched. This CDR3 is 16 amino acids long. Germline loops: CDR1 MNHEY, CDR2 SMNVEV (reference sequence).

The V gene is TRBV7-9, the J gene TRBJ2-3; D unresolved. The V gene's germline CDR1 is SEHNR and CDR2 FQNEAQ (reference sequence). The length of the CDR3 is 12 residues. V was pared by 3 bases and J by 4 bases, with 5 bases between. Here the CDR3 reads CASSFPPDTQYF. CDR3 in DNA: TGTGCCAGCAGCTTTCCCCCAGATACGCAGTATTTT.

The chain employs TRBV11-2 and TRBJ1-1; the D gene is possibly TRBD1 (6 bases). The V gene's germline CDR1 is SGHAT and CDR2 FQNNGV. V lost 1 base and J 3 bases, leaving 12 bases between the germline ends. The CDR3 consists of 15 residues. The CDR3 nucleotides are TGTGCCAGCAGCTTAGTAGGACAGTCGGACACTGAAGCTTTCTTT. Amino acid sequence: CASSLVGQSDTEAFF.

The genes are TRBV18 and TRBJ2-4; D may correspond to TRBD1 or TRBD2 (6 bases each). The CDR3 runs to 16 residues. The V and J ends lost 0 bases and 0 bases respectively, with 9 bases between them. Germline CDR1 and CDR2: KGHSH and LQKENI. In DNA form, the CDR3 reads TGTGCCAGCTCACCACCGGAGGGGGAAGCCAAAAACATTCAGTACTTC. Its translation is CASSPPEGEAKNIQYF.

The genes are TRBV29-1 and TRBJ2-1; TRBD2 agrees at 13 bases. Trimming at V came to 2 bases and at J to 4 bases, leaving 5 bases not matched to a gene. The CDR3 totals 16 residues. Germline CDR1 SQVTM, CDR2 ANQGSEA. The CDR3 reads CSVESGTSGVYNEQFF. DNA for the CDR3: TGCAGCGTTGAATCTGGGACTAGCGGGGTATACAATGAGCAGTTCTTC.

This chain uses TRBV25-1 with TRBJ2-3, with 9 nucleotides matching TRBD2. V gave up 1 base and J gave up 6 bases; unmatched junction bases: 5. The CDR3 extends over 15 amino acids. Germline CDR1 is MGHDK and CDR2 is SYGVNS. CDR3 sequence (DNA): TGTGCCAGCAGTGAATTAGCGGGAGTAACGGATACGCAGTATTTT. It specifies CASSELAGVTDTQYF. Using reference TRBV25-1 and TRBJ2-3 for the parts outside the CDR3, the full variable domain is EADIYQTPRYLVIGTGKKITLECSQTMGHDKMYWYQQDPGMELHLIHYSYGVNSTEKGDLSSESTVSRIRTEHFPLTLESARPSHTSQYLCASSELAGVTDTQYFGPGTRLTVL.